These 23 T cell receptor beta chains originate from one sample sequenced in a study of CD8+CD57+ T cells in acquired aplastic anemia. CD8+CD57+ cell expansion had been shown by flow cytometry in patients chosen for sequencing. For CDR3 and TCR beta VDJ profiling, genomic DNA was the template used. One entry per CDR3 protein, called by TCRdb with MiXCR from the reads. The data contain roughly 170,000 distinct CDR3 sequences, around 50% of them singletons. The sample consisted of sorted CD4+, CD8+, or CD8+CD57+ T cells (not recorded which) from PBMCs. The receptors originated from a human donor with aplastic anemia.

This chain connects TRBV6-6 to TRBJ2-7; 7 bases line up with TRBD1. The CDR3 contains 12 residues. Trimming removed 8 bases from V and 6 bases from J; junction bases left unmatched: 7. Germline CDR1 is MNHNY and CDR2 is SVGAGI (reference sequence). The CDR3 DNA reads as TGTGCCAGCGGACGGACAGGCTTCGAGCAGTACTTC. Encoded protein: CASGRTGFEQYF.

The chain combines TRBV5-1 with TRBJ2-1; TRBD2 is a possible D gene (6 bases). V lost 5 bases, J lost 5 bases, and 14 bases lay in between. The CDR3 loop spans 14 amino acids. Germline CDR1 is SGHRS and CDR2 is YFSETQ. The CDR3 protein is CASSSGERHNEQFF. In DNA form, the CDR3 reads TGCGCCAGCAGTAGCGGAGAGCGGCACAATGAGCAGTTCTTC.

This clonotype was counted a few times. This chain joins TRBV2 and TRBJ2-7, with D perhaps matching TRBD2 (5 bases). CDR3 length equals 15 residues. Trimming left V 2 bases short and J 3 bases short, with 14 bases between. Germline assignment: CDR1 SNHLY and CDR2 FYNNEI. CDR3 bases: TGTGCCAGCAGTGAATCGTCGCTAGCCCGCTACGAGCAGTACTTC. It translates to CASSESSLARYEQYF.

The V gene is TRBV20-1, the J gene TRBJ2-3; 10 bases agree with TRBD2. The CDR3 spans 14 residues. V trimming: 3 bases; J trimming: 6 bases; junction bases outside the gene matches: 6. Germline lookup yields CDR1 DFQATT and CDR2 SNEGSKA (reference sequence). Here the CDR3 reads CSARGLAGADTQYF. Written as DNA, the CDR3 is TGCAGTGCTAGGGGGCTAGCGGGAGCTGATACGCAGTATTTT.

The V and J genes are TRBV12-3 or TRBV12-4 and TRBJ1-1; D unresolved. The CDR3 covers 13 residues. The V gene lost 1 base and the J gene lost 6 bases, with 9 bases spanning the gap. CDR3 protein: CASSLVLGSEAFF. CDR3 DNA sequence: TGTGCCAGCAGTTTAGTTTTAGGGTCTGAAGCTTTCTTT.

This clonotype was seen ten or more times. DNA for the CDR3: TGTGCCAGCAGCTCAGGGTCCGAGCAGTACTTC. Protein: CASSSGSEQYF. The chain is built from TRBV5-6 and TRBJ2-7; the D gene is possibly TRBD1 (5 bases). The CDR3 has 11 residues. Per the germline V gene, CDR1 is SGHDT and CDR2 is YYEEEE. Trimming removed 3 bases at V and 6 bases at J, with 7 bases between.

The chain combines TRBV11-2 with TRBJ2-3; 9 bases are a match to TRBD2. Germline V gene sequence: CDR1 SGHAT, CDR2 FQNNGV. This CDR3 is built from 18 residues. V lost 5 bases, J lost 6 bases, and 18 bases stayed unmatched. The CDR3 DNA follows: TGTGCCAGCAGCAAAAAGCGGCTAGCGGGGAGTCAATTGGATACGCAGTATTTT. Its translation: CASSKKRLAGSQLDTQYF.

The chain joins TRBV6-1 to TRBJ2-5; TRBD2 matches 12 bases. Germline V gives CDR1 MNHNS, CDR2 SASEGT. The CDR3 extends over 15 amino acids. The ends lost 1 base at V and 5 bases at J; junction bases unmatched: 2. CDR3 coding DNA: TGTGCCAGCAGTGAAGGAGGGACTAGCGGGGAGACCCAGTACTTC. Its translation: CASSEGGTSGETQYF.

The chain is built from TRBV29-1 and TRBJ2-7; 7 nucleotides line up with TRBD1. Losses at the gene ends were 6 bases for V and 0 bases for J; bases not matched to a gene: 8. The CDR3 runs 14 residues. Germline CDR1 reads SQVTM; CDR2 reads ANQGSEA. The CDR3 DNA follows: TGCAGCGTGGAGGCCAGGGGGACCTCCTACGAGCAGTACTTC. The encoded protein is CSVEARGTSYEQYF.

To note about this clonotype: A much larger clone differs by one base, so this may be a read error. The chain is built from TRBV2 and TRBJ2-5, with D possibly TRBD1 on 5 matching bases. Germline V lookup: CDR1 SNHLY, CDR2 FYNNEI. This CDR3 comprises 17 residues. V gave up 3 bases and J gave up 5 bases, with 22 bases separating them. CDR3 sequence reads: CASSDPYSRVPEETQYF. Here the CDR3 DNA reads TGTGCCAGCAGTGATCCCTATAGCAGGGTACCCGAGGAGACCCAGTACTTC.

Ten or more counts support this clonotype. In nucleotides, the CDR3 is TGCAGTGCTAGAGATTCGTGGGGGGAGCTGTTTTTT. This encodes CSARDSWGELFF. The chain recombines TRBV20-1 with TRBJ2-2; D gene ambiguous. This CDR3 has 12 amino acids. Trimming took off 0 bases at V and 8 bases at J, with 7 bases between the two ends. The germline CDR1 and CDR2 sequences are DFQATT and SNEGSKA (reference sequence).

This clonotype appeared many times. V and J are TRBV6-1 and TRBJ1-5; TRBD1 aligns across 9 bases. The CDR3 extends over 14 amino acids. Trimming at V came to 6 bases and at J to 6 bases, leaving 6 bases not matched to a gene. Germline V gives CDR1 MNHNS, CDR2 SASEGT. The CDR3 region is CASRAGQGRQPQHF. In DNA, the CDR3 is TGTGCCAGCAGGGCAGGACAGGGGCGTCAGCCCCAGCATTTT.

The chain is built from TRBV24-1 and TRBJ2-7; 10 nucleotides line up with TRBD1. The CDR3 has 15 amino acids. Looked up from germline, CDR1 is KGHDR and CDR2 is SFDVKD. V gave up 2 bases and J gave up 5 bases; unmatched junction bases: 5. The CDR3 DNA follows: TGTGCCACCAGTGATTCGACAGGGGGCATGGACGAGCAGTACTTC. Translation gives CATSDSTGGMDEQYF.

This chain joins TRBV24-1 and TRBJ1-1, with 8 bases fitting TRBD1. Germline CDR1 KGHDR, CDR2 SFDVKD. The CDR3 covers 14 residues. With 9 bases clipped from V and 0 bases from J, the junction kept 5 bases outside the gene matches. CDR3 in amino acids: CATQAGGLNTEAFF. CDR3 nucleotide sequence: TGTGCCACCCAAGCAGGGGGCTTGAACACTGAAGCTTTCTTT.

The chain recombines TRBV7-2 with TRBJ2-7; TRBD1 aligns across 10 bases. With 5 bases clipped from V and 6 bases from J, the junction kept 7 bases outside the gene matches. CDR1 is SGHTA and CDR2 is FQGNSA in the germline V gene. The CDR3 has 14 amino acids. The CDR3, as DNA: TGTGCCAGCAGCCTCGGGGACAGGGGTTCCGAGCAGTACTTC. Translation: CASSLGDRGSEQYF.

The chain recombines TRBV12-5 with TRBJ1-1; possibly TRBD1 for D (6 bases). The CDR3 sequence is 14 residues long. Germline values: CDR1 LGHNT, CDR2 FRNRAP. Trimming cost V 8 bases and J 5 bases, with 18 bases left between them. The CDR3 DNA follows: TGTGCTAGTAATAATGAGGGGGGAGGTACTGAAGCTTTCTTT. Translated, it gives CASNNEGGGTEAFF. The full variable domain, rest sourced from reference TRBV12-5 and TRBJ1-1, is DARVTQTPRHKVTEMGQEVTMRCQPILGHNTVFWYRQTMMQGLELLAYFRNRAPLDDSGMPKDRFSAEMPDATLATLKIQPSEPRDSAVYFCASNNEGGGTEAFFGQGTRLTVV.

The V call is TRBV24-1, the J call TRBJ2-3, with D unclear. Germline loops: CDR1 KGHDR, CDR2 SFDVKD. Deletions cut 4 bases from V and 5 bases from J, with 15 bases between. The CDR3 extends over 15 amino acids. CDR3 sequence (DNA): TGTGCCACCAGTGACGTAGGGCAAAGAGTAGATACGCAGTATTTT. This encodes CATSDVGQRVDTQYF.

This chain links TRBV5-1 with TRBJ1-2; 9 positions agree with TRBD1. Germline CDR1 and CDR2: SGHRS and YFSETQ. The CDR3 sequence is 16 residues long. V lost 4 bases to trimming and J lost 2 bases; unmatched junction nucleotides: 9. CDR3 sequence reads: CASSLEVGTGNYGYTF. The DNA for the CDR3 is TGCGCCAGCAGCCTGGAAGTAGGGACAGGGAACTATGGCTACACCTTC.

The chain joins TRBV2 to TRBJ2-7; TRBD2 matches 10 bases. This CDR3 contains 15 residues. CDR1 is SNHLY and CDR2 is FYNNEI in the germline V gene. V lost 9 bases, J lost 0 bases, and 8 bases stayed unmatched. CDR3 loop: CASTPGLANSYEQYF. In DNA form, the CDR3 reads TGTGCCAGTACGCCGGGACTAGCGAACTCCTACGAGCAGTACTTC.

This clonotype was found many times. The chain carries TRBV9 and TRBJ2-1; D possibly uses TRBD1 or TRBD2 (6 bases each). Per the germline V gene, CDR1 is SGDLS and CDR2 is YYNGEE. The ends were cut back, 0 bases at V and 8 bases at J, with 15 bases in the middle. This CDR3 contains 15 residues. The CDR3 region has the DNA TGTGCCAGCAGCGTAGTAGGGGGGCTAGTCGATGAGCAGTTCTTC. Encoded protein: CASSVVGGLVDEQFF.

This clonotype has a count of ten or more. V is TRBV9 and J is TRBJ2-3, with 8 bases fitting TRBD2. The CDR3 sequence is 14 residues long. With V trimmed by 1 base and J by 6 bases, 4 bases remained unmatched. The germline V gene encodes CDR1 SGDLS and CDR2 YYNGEE. Here the CDR3 DNA reads TGTGCCAGCAGCGTAACGGGGGGGCTTGATACGCAGTATTTT. This codes for CASSVTGGLDTQYF.

This clonotype occurred many times. V is TRBV7-9 and J is TRBJ2-5; possible D gene TRBD2, 6 bases. Trimming removed 6 bases at V and 4 bases at J, with 12 bases between. CDR3 length: 13 residues. Germline CDR1 and CDR2: SEHNR and FQNEAQ (reference sequence). CDR3 DNA: TGTGCCAGCAGGCCGGGGGTAAGAGAGACCCAGTACTTC. Its translation is CASRPGVRETQYF.

The rearrangement links TRBV6-5 to TRBJ2-6, with D uncertain. Germline V lookup: CDR1 MNHEY, CDR2 SVGAGI. V dropped 4 bases and J dropped 0 bases, with 7 bases sitting between them. The CDR3 spans 15 residues. As DNA, the CDR3 is TGTGCCAGCAGTTTCGACGGCTCTGGGGCCAACGTCCTGACTTTC. Encoded protein: CASSFDGSGANVLTF.